The clone carrying this T cell receptor beta chain was picked up a small number of times. The germline V gene has CDR1 SGHDT and CDR2 YYEEEE. The CDR3 is 13 amino acids. The V and J ends lost 2 bases and 14 bases respectively, with 17 bases between them. The sample comes from a study of control samples from healthy donors and cancer patients. The assay was immunoSEQ multiplex PCR, and TCRdb's table has in-frame clones only and misses some. The sample lists 400,000 to 500,000 clones; 90% were seen once. The sample comprised PBMCs. This receptor was obtained from a middle-aged man with head and neck cancer. J is TRBJ2-1 and V is TRBV5-6; no reliable D call. The CDR3 DNA reads TGTGCCAGCAGCTTTTCTGGCTTTCCAGATGAGTTCTTC. It is translated as CASSFSGFPDEFF. The full variable domain, its missing parts supplied by reference TRBV5-6 and TRBJ2-1, is DAGVTQSPTHLIKTRGQQVTLRCSPKSGHDTVSWYQQALGQGPQFIFQYYEEEERQRGNFPDRFSGHQFPNYSSELNVNALLLGDSALYLCASSFSGFPDEFFGPGTRLTVL.